The 16 T cell receptor beta chains in this list originate from one sample, sequenced in a study of blood T cell repertoires in COVID-19. TCRdb's copy holds only in-frame clones and misses some; the assay was immunoSEQ multiplex PCR. The repertoire holds about 140,000 clones, with 80% to 90% as singletons. The sequenced sample consisted of peripheral blood. These receptors were taken from a woman of 80 years or more with acute or convalescent COVID-19.

The chain uses TRBV30 and TRBJ1-5; D is undetermined. The V end lost 0 bases, the J end lost 5 bases, and 8 bases lay between the germline ends. Germline V CDR1 and CDR2: GTSNPN, SVGIG (reference sequence). The length of the CDR3 is 13 residues. This chain's CDR3 is CAWSVLIDQPQHF. In nucleotides, the CDR3 is TGTGCCTGGAGTGTACTAATCGATCAGCCCCAGCATTTT.

V and J are TRBV2 and TRBJ2-1, with 9 bases aligning to TRBD2. V gave up 4 bases and J gave up 7 bases; unmatched junction bases: 8. The V gene's germline CDR1 is SNHLY and CDR2 FYNNEI. The CDR3 has 15 amino acids. Here the CDR3 DNA reads TGTGCCAGCAGTGGGGGTAGCGGGGGCTGGAATGAGCAGTTCTTC. This gives the protein CASSGGSGGWNEQFF.

V usage is TRBV9 and J usage is TRBJ2-3; the match to TRBD2 covers 8 bases. The V gene's germline CDR1 is SGDLS and CDR2 YYNGEE. CDR3 length: 16 amino acids. V lost 0 bases, J lost 4 bases, and 7 bases stayed unmatched. Here the CDR3 DNA reads TGTGCCAGCAGCGTAGAAGGGACTAGAGGTGCAGATACGCAGTATTTT. Amino acid sequence: CASSVEGTRGADTQYF.

The chain joins TRBV24-1 to TRBJ2-2; D may be TRBD1 (5 bases). The ends were cut back, 4 bases at V and 4 bases at J, with 9 bases in the middle. The germline V gene encodes CDR1 KGHDR and CDR2 SFDVKD. The CDR3 covers 14 residues. CDR3 amino acids: CATSEGRGTGELFF. In DNA, the CDR3 is TGTGCCACCAGTGAAGGAAGGGGCACCGGGGAGCTGTTTTTT.

The chain joins TRBV7-3 to TRBJ2-1, with 10 nucleotides matching TRBD1. CDR1 SGHTA and CDR2 FQGTGA come from the germline V gene. After removal of 4 bases from V and 5 bases from J, the junction contained 5 bases not matched to a gene. The CDR3 is made up of 15 amino acids. CDR3 protein: CASSSDRGHHNEQFF. DNA for the CDR3: TGTGCCAGCAGCTCCGACAGGGGGCATCACAATGAGCAGTTCTTC.

This clone was seen more than once but under ten times. The CDR3 nucleotides are TGTGCCAGCAGCTTTTCTTCTCCTAATGAAAAACTGTTTTTT. This codes for CASSFSSPNEKLFF. The genes are TRBV5-6 and TRBJ1-4; D is unclear. The V and J ends lost 2 bases and 3 bases respectively, with 8 bases between them. In germline, CDR1 is SGHDT, CDR2 YYEEEE. The CDR3 is 14 amino acids.

The V gene is TRBV6-2 or TRBV6-3, the J gene TRBJ2-1, with TRBD2 matching over 9 bases. Germline trimming cut 0 bases from V and 4 bases from J; bases unmatched to any gene: 4. CDR3 length: 16 residues. Looked up from germline, CDR1 is MNHEY and CDR2 is SVGEGT. CDR3 in amino acids: CASSYSAGGFYNEQFF. CDR3 nucleotides: TGTGCCAGCAGTTACTCTGCGGGGGGGTTTTACAATGAGCAGTTCTTC.

This clone turned up a few times. The chain couples TRBV27 to TRBJ2-3; 9 nucleotides align to TRBD2. Germline V gene sequence: CDR1 MNHEY, CDR2 SMNVEV (reference sequence). V lost 5 bases, J lost 1 base, and 7 bases stayed unmatched. CDR3 length: 16 amino acids. Written as DNA, the CDR3 is TGTGCCAGCAGTATAGTAGCGGGGGCGCGCACAGATACGCAGTATTTT. Protein product: CASSIVAGARTDTQYF.

This clone was found a few times. The CDR3 region has the DNA TGTGCCAGTAGCCTGACAGGGGTCACTGAAGCTTTCTTT. It is translated as CASSLTGVTEAFF. This chain connects TRBV19 to TRBJ1-1; 8 nucleotides align to TRBD1. Germline-derived CDR1 and CDR2 are LNHDA and SQIVND (reference sequence). Trimming removed 6 bases from V and 4 bases from J; junction bases left unmatched: 4. CDR3 length: 13 amino acids.

This sequence joins TRBV6-5 and TRBJ1-6; tentative D call: TRBD1 (6 bases). The germline V gene encodes CDR1 MNHEY and CDR2 SVGAGI. The CDR3 contains 15 residues. V was cut by 6 bases and J by 5 bases, with 14 bases left in between. The CDR3 sequence is CASRDRDKNNSPLHF. CDR3 nucleotide sequence: TGTGCCAGCAGGGATCGGGACAAAAATAATTCACCCCTCCACTTT.

V and J are TRBV5-1 and TRBJ2-3; 10 positions match TRBD1. The CDR3 runs to 15 residues. Germline assignment: CDR1 SGHRS and CDR2 YFSETQ. The V segment lost 2 bases and the J segment 3 bases; nucleotides outside the gene matches: 3. For the CDR3, the DNA is TGCGCCAGCAGCTTTGGACAGGGGGAGACAGATACGCAGTATTTT. Amino acids: CASSFGQGETDTQYF.

This clone showed up just once. The chain links TRBV4-2 to TRBJ2-5; possibly TRBD2 for D (6 bases). CDR3 length: 15 amino acids. Trimming took 1 base from V and 2 from J, leaving 11 bases between them. From germline, CDR1 is LGHNA and CDR2 YNFKEQ. The CDR3 protein is CASSQAGEVQETQYF. DNA of the CDR3: TGTGCCAGCAGCCAAGCGGGGGAGGTTCAAGAGACCCAGTACTTC.

This clone showed up just a few times. The chain is built from TRBV5-4 and TRBJ1-1; D may be TRBD1 (5 bases). Trimming removed 4 bases from V and 2 bases from J, with 18 bases in between. The CDR3 extends over 16 amino acids. Germline CDR1 SGHNT, CDR2 YYREEE (reference sequence). The CDR3 here is CASSGGVGGTNTEAFF. The CDR3 DNA reads TGTGCCAGCAGCGGGGGAGTCGGGGGAACTAACACTGAAGCTTTCTTT.

This sequence joins TRBV7-2 and TRBJ1-4; D gene ambiguous. The CDR3 has 13 residues. Trimming removed 4 bases at V and 6 bases at J, with 9 bases between. Germline V gene data show CDR1 as SGHTA and CDR2 as FQGNSA. CDR3 loop: CASSWSTDEKLFF. The CDR3 nucleotides read TGTGCCAGCAGCTGGAGCACGGATGAAAAACTGTTTTTT.

V gene TRBV5-8 combines with J gene TRBJ1-2, with 8 bases aligning to TRBD1. In germline, CDR1 is SGHTS, CDR2 YDEGEE. The CDR3 length is 14 residues. V shed 4 bases and J 8 bases; nucleotides not matched to a gene: 10. CDR3 in DNA: TGTGCCAGCAGCCGGGTTACAGGGGGTAGAGGCTACACCTTC. It encodes CASSRVTGGRGYTF.

The genes are TRBV2 and TRBJ1-3; D possibly corresponds to TRBD1 (5 bases). Germline values: CDR1 SNHLY, CDR2 FYNNEI. The CDR3 loop spans 16 amino acids. V was shortened by 5 bases and J by 3 bases, with 17 bases between the two germline ends. The CDR3 is CASSPQAGAGGNTIYF. CDR3 bases: TGTGCCAGCAGTCCTCAAGCTGGGGCAGGTGGAAACACCATATATTTT.